A single sample gave rise to the 14 T cell receptor beta chains below, sequenced in a study of blood T cells in healthy people across ages. Sample-barcoded 5' priming and a J-beta primer mix drove a second PCR of about 6 to 12 cycles. Using its own MiXCR run on the 5' RACE reads, TCRdb lists one record per CDR3 protein. The sample has 500,000 to 700,000 distinct CDR3 sequences, less than 35% seen once; the top ten hold about a sixth. Source material: blood. The source is a woman aged 80 or over in good health.

The sample holds many counts of this clonotype. The chain has TRBV27 and TRBJ2-3; 8 nucleotides agree with TRBD2. V lost 6 bases, J lost 1 base, and 6 bases stayed unmatched. The CDR3 extends over 15 amino acids. Germline V lookup: CDR1 MNHEY, CDR2 SMNVEV (reference sequence). The CDR3 sequence: CASRGFSGGTDTQYF. The CDR3, as DNA: TGTGCCAGCAGAGGGTTTAGCGGGGGCACAGATACGCAGTATTTT.

Remarks on this clonotype: With a much larger clone just one base away, this may be a read error. The rearrangement uses TRBV5-1 and TRBJ1-5, with D possibly matching TRBD1 (5 bases). The CDR3 loop spans 15 amino acids. Trimming took 3 bases from V and 3 from J, leaving 13 bases between them. Per germline, CDR1 SGHRS and CDR2 YFSETQ. The CDR3 protein is CASSWEGRANQPQHF. The CDR3 DNA is TGCGCCAGCAGCTGGGAAGGCAGGGCCAATCAGCCCCAGCATTTT.

This clonotype occurred many times. The rearrangement joins TRBV7-9 to TRBJ2-7; D might be TRBD2 (6 bases). With 6 bases removed from V and 0 bases from J, the gap between germline ends came to 9 bases. Germline CDR1 reads SEHNR; CDR2 reads FQNEAQ (reference sequence). The CDR3 is made up of 13 amino acids. CDR3 DNA sequence: TGTGCCAGCAGGCCCGGGGGCTCCTACGAGCAGTACTTC. Encoded protein: CASRPGGSYEQYF.

The table lists this clonotype with a few counts. Given a much more abundant clone one base away, this may be a read error. DNA of the CDR3: TGCGCCAGCAGCCAAGTTGGACAGCTTTATGAGCAGTACTTC. This codes for CASSQVGQLYEQYF. V usage is TRBV4-1 and J usage is TRBJ2-5, with D maybe TRBD1 (6 bases). Per germline, CDR1 MGHRA and CDR2 YSYEKL. The CDR3 runs to 14 residues. Trimming left V 1 base short and J 11 bases short, with 17 bases between.

This clonotype appeared a few times. The chain has TRBV7-2 and TRBJ2-1; 8 positions match TRBD2. Trimming took 1 base from V and 7 from J; bases not matched to a gene: 3. This CDR3 comprises 14 residues. Germline lookup yields CDR1 SGHTA and CDR2 FQGNSA. The CDR3 here is CASSLVGLDNEQFF. The CDR3 DNA is TGTGCCAGCAGCTTAGTGGGACTAGATAATGAGCAGTTCTTC.

The chain has TRBV15 and TRBJ1-1; the D is unclear. Germline V gene lookup returns CDR1 LNHNV and CDR2 YYDKDF (reference sequence). The CDR3 is 14 residues long. V was clipped by 0 bases and J by 3 bases, with 8 bases between them. This CDR3 reads CATSRDQAHTEAFF. The DNA of the CDR3 is TGTGCCACCAGCAGAGATCAGGCACACACTGAAGCTTTCTTT.

This clonotype was seen at least ten times. The chain has TRBV5-1 and TRBJ2-1; 10 bases fit TRBD2. The V gene's germline CDR1 is SGHRS and CDR2 YFSETQ. CDR3 length equals 14 residues. The J segment lost 5 bases and the V segment lost 3 bases, leaving 2 bases of the junction unmatched. CDR3 nucleotide sequence: TGCGCCAGCAGCTCCGGGACTAGCGACAATGAGCAGTTCTTC. Residues: CASSSGTSDNEQFF.

For this clonotype: A much larger clone lies a single base off, so this may be a read error. The chain joins TRBV7-2 to TRBJ2-1; TRBD1 aligns across 10 bases. The germline gives CDR1 SGHTA, CDR2 FQGNSA. This CDR3 contains 16 residues. In DNA, the CDR3 is TGTGCCAGCAGCGTAGCCGGGACAGGGGACGGCAATGAGCAGTTCTTC. Its protein product is CASSVAGTGDGNEQFF.

Of note for this clonotype: A much larger clone lies a single base off, so this may be a read error. The chain couples TRBV7-2 to TRBJ1-4; D is unresolved. Germline lookup yields CDR1 SGHTA and CDR2 FQGNSA. The CDR3 extends over 14 amino acids. In DNA form, the CDR3 reads TGTGCCAGCAGCTTGCGAGGAATTAATGAAAAACGGTTTTTT. Residues: CASSLRGINEKRFF.

This clonotype was counted ten times or more. Its ends do not fully match the called genes, so a read error is possible. The chain is built from TRBV12-3 or TRBV12-4 and TRBJ2-1; D unclear. This CDR3 contains 11 residues. The CDR3 loop is CASSSGDEQFF. The CDR3, as DNA: TGCGCCAGCAGCTCCGGCGATGAGCAGTTCTTC.

This clonotype was recorded many times. The V and J genes are TRBV7-8 and TRBJ2-7, with D possibly matching TRBD2 (5 bases). The V gene lost 3 bases and the J gene lost 4 bases, with 13 bases spanning the gap. CDR1 and CDR2 from the germline V gene are SGHVS and FQNEAQ. The length of the CDR3 is 14 residues. This CDR3 reads CASSLGLRVYEQYF. CDR3 sequence (DNA): TGTGCCAGCAGCTTGGGGTTGCGGGTTTACGAGCAGTACTTC.

V usage is TRBV7-2 and J usage is TRBJ1-5; no reliable D call. With 1 base removed from V and 1 base from J, the gap between germline ends came to 8 bases. The CDR3 spans 15 residues. The germline CDR1 and CDR2 sequences are SGHTA and FQGNSA. In nucleotides, the CDR3 is TGTGCCAGCAGCTTAGTAGCTTTGAGCAATCAGCCCCAGCATTTT. Translation gives CASSLVALSNQPQHF.

The sample holds many counts of this clonotype. The V gene is TRBV6-2 or TRBV6-3, the J gene TRBJ1-2; D is unresolved. V was clipped by 2 bases and J by 7 bases, with 11 bases between them. Germline-derived CDR1 and CDR2 are MNHEY and SVGEGT. The CDR3 contains 13 residues. This CDR3 reads CASSYATPPGYTF. The CDR3 region has the DNA TGTGCCAGCAGTTACGCGACCCCCCCTGGCTACACCTTC.

V and J are TRBV20-1 and TRBJ2-3; no clear D. Trimming removed 3 bases at V and 1 base at J, with 11 bases between. The CDR3 covers 14 residues. Germline V gene lookup returns CDR1 DFQATT and CDR2 SNEGSKA (reference sequence). CDR3 residues: CSASAGTGTDTQYF. CDR3 bases: TGCAGTGCTAGCGCTGGAACGGGCACAGATACGCAGTATTTT.